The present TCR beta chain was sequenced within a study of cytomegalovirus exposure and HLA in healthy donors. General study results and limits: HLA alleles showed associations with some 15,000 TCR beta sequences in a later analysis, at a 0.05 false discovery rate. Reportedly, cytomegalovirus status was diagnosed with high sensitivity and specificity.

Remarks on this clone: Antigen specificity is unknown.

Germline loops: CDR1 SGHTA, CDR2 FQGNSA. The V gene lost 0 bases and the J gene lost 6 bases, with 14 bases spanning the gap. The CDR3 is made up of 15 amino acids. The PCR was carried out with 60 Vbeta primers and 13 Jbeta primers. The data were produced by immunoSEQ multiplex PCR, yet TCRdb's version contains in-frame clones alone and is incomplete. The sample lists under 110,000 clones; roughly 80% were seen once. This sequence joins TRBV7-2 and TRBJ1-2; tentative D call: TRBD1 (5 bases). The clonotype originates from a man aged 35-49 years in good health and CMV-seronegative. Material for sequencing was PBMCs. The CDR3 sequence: CASSLAPGGGNGYTF. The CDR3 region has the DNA TGTGCCAGCAGCTTAGCGCCCGGCGGGGGAAATGGCTACACCTTC.